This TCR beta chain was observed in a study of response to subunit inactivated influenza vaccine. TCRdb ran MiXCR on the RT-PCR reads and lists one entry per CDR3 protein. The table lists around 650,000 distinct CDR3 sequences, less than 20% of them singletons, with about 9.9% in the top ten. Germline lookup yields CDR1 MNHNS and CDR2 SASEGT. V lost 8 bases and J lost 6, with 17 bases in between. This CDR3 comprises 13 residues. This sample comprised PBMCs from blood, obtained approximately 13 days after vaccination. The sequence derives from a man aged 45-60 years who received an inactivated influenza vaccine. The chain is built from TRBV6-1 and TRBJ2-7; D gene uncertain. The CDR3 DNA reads TGTGCCAGCCTCGACTCCGGCCCATCCGAGCAGTACTTC. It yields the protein CASLDSGPSEQYF.